The rows below give T cell receptor beta chains drawn from one sample of a study of OX40 agonist ivuxolimab in advanced cancers. Produced via immunoSEQ multiplex PCR; TCRdb's table is partial and in-frame only. The sample shows tens of thousands of clones, roughly nine tenths of them seen only once. Specimen: CD4+ or CD8+ T cells sorted from blood, collected in a trial of the OX40 agonist ivuxolimab. These receptor sequences come from an adult with an advanced solid tumor such as melanoma, head and neck, liver or kidney cancer. The CDR3 runs from the conserved cysteine through the conserved F or W. A D gene is named only where the DNA matches it firmly. Rows may omit the clone size; those that give it use once, few, many or a size class.

d_gene: NA
v_gene: TRBV6-5
abundance: NA
j_gene: TRBJ2-5
CDR3nt: TGTGCCAGCAACGCCCGGGGCCAAGAGACCCAGTACTTC
CDR3aa: CASNARGQETQYF

d_gene: TRBD2
v_gene: TRBV29-1
abundance: NA
j_gene: TRBJ2-2
CDR3nt: TGCAGCGTAGGACGCGGGGGGACCGGGGAGCTGTTTTTT
CDR3aa: CSVGRGGTGELFF

d_gene: TRBD2
v_gene: TRBV7-2
abundance: once
j_gene: TRBJ2-7
CDR3nt: TGTGCCAGCAGCTTAGGCGGGGGGACGGGCGAGCAGTACTTC
CDR3aa: CASSLGGGTGEQYF

d_gene: TRBD1
v_gene: TRBV10-3
abundance: NA
j_gene: TRBJ1-2
CDR3nt: TGTGCCATCAGTGATCATGACAGGGCTCAGGGCTACACCTTC
CDR3aa: CAISDHDRAQGYTF

d_gene: NA
v_gene: TRBV10-2
abundance: NA
j_gene: TRBJ1-5
CDR3nt: TGCACCAGCAGTGAGCCGGGGTACAATCAGCCCCAGCATTTT
CDR3aa: CTSSEPGYNQPQHF

d_gene: NA
v_gene: TRBV16
abundance: few
j_gene: TRBJ1-2
CDR3nt: TGTGCCAGCAGCCAACATGCCAGGGGAATAGGCTACACCTTC
CDR3aa: CASSQHARGIGYTF

d_gene: TRBD1
v_gene: TRBV11-3
abundance: NA
j_gene: TRBJ2-7
CDR3nt: TGTGCCAGCAGCCCCACCGGGACAGGGCCCTACGAGCAGTACTTC
CDR3aa: CASSPTGTGPYEQYF

d_gene: NA
v_gene: TRBV23-1
abundance: few
j_gene: TRBJ1-1
CDR3nt: TGCGCCAGCAGTCCTACAAGGGCCGAAGCTTTCTTT
CDR3aa: CASSPTRAEAFF

d_gene: TRBD2
v_gene: TRBV27
abundance: NA
j_gene: TRBJ2-2
CDR3nt: TGTGCCAGCAGTTTATGGGGGACGGGAGGGCCCGACACCGGGGAGCTGTTTTTT
CDR3aa: CASSLWGTGGPDTGELFF

d_gene: NA
v_gene: TRBV9
abundance: NA
j_gene: TRBJ2-4
CDR3nt: TGTGCCAGCAGCCCCGATCGTGGGGCGGCGGGCAAAAACATTCAGTACTTC
CDR3aa: CASSPDRGAAGKNIQYF

d_gene: TRBD2
v_gene: TRBV28
abundance: NA
j_gene: TRBJ2-2
CDR3nt: TGTGCCAGCGGAAGACTAGCGGGCGGCACCGGGGAGCTGTTTTTT
CDR3aa: CASGRLAGGTGELFF

d_gene: NA
v_gene: TRBV4-2
abundance: NA
j_gene: TRBJ1-3
CDR3nt: TGTGCCAGCAGCCCGGCGGGCGGAAACTCTGGAAACACCATATATTTT
CDR3aa: CASSPAGGNSGNTIYF

d_gene: NA
v_gene: TRBV14
abundance: NA
j_gene: TRBJ2-2
CDR3nt: TGTGCCAGCAGCCAACAGGGGAACACCGGGGAGCTGTTTTTT
CDR3aa: CASSQQGNTGELFF

d_gene: NA
v_gene: TRBV28
abundance: NA
j_gene: TRBJ1-1
CDR3nt: TGTGCCAGCAGTTTATGGGAGACTTCGGGCTCTGAAGCTTTCTTT
CDR3aa: CASSLWETSGSEAFF

d_gene: TRBD2
v_gene: TRBV6-5
abundance: NA
j_gene: TRBJ2-5
CDR3nt: TGTGCCAGCAGGCGGGAGGGGACCAAGACCCAGTACTTC
CDR3aa: CASRREGTKTQYF

d_gene: TRBD1
v_gene: TRBV7-2
abundance: NA
j_gene: TRBJ1-4
CDR3nt: TGTGCCAGCAGCACCGAACCGGGACAGCCAGCAAAACTGTTTTTT
CDR3aa: CASSTEPGQPAKLFF

d_gene: TRBD1
v_gene: TRBV6-6
abundance: NA
j_gene: TRBJ2-7
CDR3nt: TGTGCCAGCATTCCCGGGGACAGGGTGGGCGAGCAGTACTTC
CDR3aa: CASIPGDRVGEQYF

d_gene: NA
v_gene: TRBV30
abundance: NA
j_gene: TRBJ1-2
CDR3nt: TGTGCCTGGAGTGAATCCCCAGGGAAAGGCTATGGCTACACCTTC
CDR3aa: CAWSESPGKGYGYTF

d_gene: NA
v_gene: TRBV6-4
abundance: NA
j_gene: TRBJ2-1
CDR3nt: TGTGCCAGCAGTTTCCAGGACGGCTACAATGAGCAGTTCTTC
CDR3aa: CASSFQDGYNEQFF

d_gene: TRBD1
v_gene: TRBV27
abundance: NA
j_gene: TRBJ2-3
CDR3nt: TGTGCCAGCAGTTTAATGGCACAGGGGAGCACAGATACGCAGTATTTT
CDR3aa: CASSLMAQGSTDTQYF

d_gene: NA
v_gene: TRBV6-1
abundance: NA
j_gene: TRBJ2-7
CDR3nt: TGTGCCAGCACCAAAAATAGTGGGATCTCCTACGAGCAGTACTTC
CDR3aa: CASTKNSGISYEQYF

d_gene: TRBD2
v_gene: TRBV18
abundance: NA
j_gene: TRBJ2-1
CDR3nt: TGTGCCAGCTCACCTCGGTACGCGGGAGATAATGAGCAGTTCTTC
CDR3aa: CASSPRYAGDNEQFF

d_gene: NA
v_gene: TRBV7-8
abundance: NA
j_gene: TRBJ1-5
CDR3nt: TGTGCCAGCAGCTCGTATCGGAGTTATAGCAATCAGCCCCAGCATTTT
CDR3aa: CASSSYRSYSNQPQHF